The entry below gives a single TCR beta chain sequence along with its context. Its cognate antigen is unknown. V was clipped by 4 bases and J by 3 bases; unmatched bases: 6. Germline V gene sequence: CDR1 GTSNPN, CDR2 SVGIG (reference sequence). The CDR3 has 13 amino acids. The sample is drawn from a study of shared clonotypes between healthy human individuals. Researchers ran the assay at a deep level. Study processing details: Because ImmunoSEQ provided only junction sequences with no quality scores, the filtering differed. TCRdb's table, derived via immunoSEQ multiplex PCR, lists solely in-frame clones and lacks some. The V and J calls and clone size are taken from that table; D and trimming were inferred from the DNA. The sample lists some 2.1 million clones, 85% to 95% occurring once. General study findings and limits: Investigators expected sequencing depth to affect clonotype sharing among donors.

The sequencing input was naive CD4+ T cells sorted from blood. Subset noted: CD45RA+ positively selected. This sequence originates from a man aged 18 to 29 in good health. The V and J genes are TRBV30 and TRBJ2-7, with 7 nucleotides matching TRBD1. The CDR3: CAWTGGTSYEQYF. CDR3 nucleotide sequence: TGTGCCTGGACAGGGGGTACTAGCTACGAGCAGTACTTC.